These 16 T cell receptor beta chains share one sample of origin, sequenced in a study of Graves' ophthalmopathy and Graves' hyperthyroidism. TCR beta CDR3 regions were amplified from RNA transcripts. In the first round, RT-PCR was carried out with HTBI primers, and a multiplex PCR formed the second round. A single record per CDR3 protein comes from TCRdb applying MiXCR to the multiplex PCR reads. The profile shows 680,000 or so distinct CDR3 sequences, about a fifth of them singletons. The sample consisted of peripheral blood. These receptors all stem from a woman between 18 and 29 years old with stable Graves' hyperthyroidism. Some clones in this sample may be carry-over from other donors' samples.

The V gene is TRBV6-1, the J gene TRBJ2-7; perhaps TRBD2 as D (6 bases). Trimming left V 6 bases short and J 6 bases short, with 24 bases between. The CDR3 spans 16 residues. Germline lookup yields CDR1 MNHNS and CDR2 SASEGT. The CDR3 DNA sequence: TGTGCCAGCAGCCACCCAAGGGGACTCATAGGCGTCGAGCAGTACTTC. Translated: CASSHPRGLIGVEQYF.

This clonotype was seen more than once but under ten times. The chain is built from TRBV11-2 and TRBJ2-4; 8 nucleotides line up with TRBD1. V lost 5 bases and J lost 3; bases outside the gene matches: 12. From germline, CDR1 is SGHAT and CDR2 FQNNGV. This CDR3 is 17 amino acids long. The CDR3 region is CASSMRMAGQGKNIQYF. The CDR3 DNA is TGTGCCAGCAGCATGAGGATGGCAGGACAGGGCAAAAACATTCAGTACTTC.

This clonotype was detected many times. This chain joins TRBV27 and TRBJ1-5; a weak D match, TRBD1 (6 bases). V was pared by 3 bases and J by 1 base, with 10 bases between. CDR3 length: 15 amino acids. Germline V gene lookup returns CDR1 MNHEY and CDR2 SMNVEV (reference sequence). CDR3 sequence reads: CASSLAQGSNQPQHF. The CDR3 DNA sequence: TGTGCCAGCAGTTTGGCCCAGGGGAGCAATCAGCCCCAGCATTTT.

This clonotype was counted ten times or more. CDR3 in DNA: TGTGCCAGCTCACCCAACAGGGAATTTGCCCTCCACTTT. Amino acids: CASSPNREFALHF. J is TRBJ1-6 and V is TRBV18, with D possibly matching TRBD1 (6 bases). CDR3 length: 13 amino acids. Trimming cost V 3 bases and J 14 bases, with 14 bases left between them. CDR1 KGHSH and CDR2 LQKENI come from the germline V gene.

This clonotype was counted many times. The chain joins TRBV27 to TRBJ2-7; D gene ambiguous. This CDR3 region has 14 residues. V was cut by 2 bases and J by 3 bases, with 11 bases left in between. Germline V gene sequence: CDR1 MNHEY, CDR2 SMNVEV (reference sequence). CDR3 region: CASSLVGVGYEQYF. Here the CDR3 DNA reads TGTGCCAGCAGTTTAGTTGGGGTCGGCTACGAGCAGTACTTC.

This chain links TRBV6-1 with TRBJ2-2; the D is unclear. Germline loops: CDR1 MNHNS, CDR2 SASEGT. The CDR3 is made up of 13 amino acids. Trimming cost V 5 bases and J 2 bases, with 6 bases left between them. The CDR3 DNA is TGTGCCAGCAGTAAAGACAACACCGGGGAGCTGTTTTTT. Protein sequence: CASSKDNTGELFF.

This clonotype was seen a few times. This chain links TRBV29-1 with TRBJ2-5; D possibly corresponds to TRBD1 (5 bases). CDR3 size: 13 residues. CDR1 is SQVTM and CDR2 is ANQGSEA in the germline V gene. Trimming removed 5 bases from V and 5 bases from J, with 15 bases in between. For the CDR3, the DNA is TGCAGCGTTCAAAGGGGCACCGGGGAGACCCAGTACTTC. Residues: CSVQRGTGETQYF.

This rearrangement joins TRBV11-2 to TRBJ2-5, with D hard to call. The CDR3 covers 16 residues. The V and J ends lost 4 bases and 5 bases respectively, with 20 bases between them. Germline CDR1 and CDR2: SGHAT and FQNNGV. The CDR3 sequence is CASSSSWLERRETQYF. The CDR3 DNA reads as TGTGCCAGCAGCTCCTCGTGGTTAGAGCGAAGGGAGACCCAGTACTTC.

This clonotype has ten or more counts. The V call is TRBV15, the J call TRBJ2-6; no reliable D call. V was clipped by 8 bases and J by 1 base, with 9 bases between them. Germline values: CDR1 LNHNV, CDR2 YYDKDF (reference sequence). CDR3 length: 14 amino acids. The CDR3 region has the DNA TGTGCCACCGAGAGTAGGTCTGGGGCCAACGTCCTGACTTTC. It translates to CATESRSGANVLTF.

This clonotype was counted between two and nine times. The chain has TRBV6-5 and TRBJ1-1; D is possibly TRBD1 (5 bases). Germline V CDR1 and CDR2: MNHEY, SVGAGI. Trimming took off 0 bases at V and 7 bases at J, with 9 bases between the two ends. The CDR3 totals 13 residues. The CDR3 DNA sequence: TGTGCCAGCAGTTACTCAGACAGCCTTGAAGCTTTCTTT. It codes for CASSYSDSLEAFF.

This clonotype was detected many times. The J gene is TRBJ2-2, the V gene TRBV5-1; D not resolved. From germline, CDR1 is SGHRS and CDR2 YFSETQ. The CDR3 totals 15 residues. The V and J ends lost 4 bases and 2 bases respectively, with 12 bases between them. The CDR3 here is CASSDGRGNTGELFF. The CDR3 region has the DNA TGCGCCAGCAGCGACGGACGTGGCAACACCGGGGAGCTGTTTTTT.

This clonotype was seen a few times. The chain joins TRBV7-2 to TRBJ1-5; tentative D call: TRBD1 (6 bases). The ends were cut back, 5 bases at V and 8 bases at J, with 13 bases in the middle. Germline values: CDR1 SGHTA, CDR2 FQGNSA. The CDR3 is 13 residues long. The CDR3 sequence: CASSPQGPEPQHF. The DNA of the CDR3 is TGTGCCAGCAGCCCGCAGGGGCCGGAGCCCCAGCATTTT.

This clonotype was counted at least ten times. The genes are TRBV7-6 and TRBJ1-5; D remains unclear. There are 16 residues in the CDR3. V was pared by 1 base and J by 7 bases, with 17 bases between. Germline-derived CDR1 and CDR2 are SGHVS and FNYEAQ. The DNA for the CDR3 is TGTGCCAGCAGCTTAGGGACCCCCGGGGATAGGCAGCCCCAGCATTTT. Its protein is CASSLGTPGDRQPQHF. Filled out from reference TRBV7-6 and TRBJ1-5, the complete variable domain reads GAGVSQSPRYKVTKRGQDVALRCDPISGHVSLYWYRQALGQGPEFLTYFNYEAQQDKSGLPNDRFSAERPEGSISTLTIQRTEQRDSAMYRCASSLGTPGDRQPQHFGDGTRLSIL.

The V call is TRBV6-2 or TRBV6-3, the J call TRBJ2-7; TRBD2 might be the D (6 bases). Germline V gives CDR1 MNHEY, CDR2 SVGEGT. This CDR3 has 13 residues. Trimming cost V 4 bases and J 2 bases, with 9 bases left between them. CDR3 loop: CASSWGLTYEQYF. The CDR3 nucleotides read TGTGCCAGCAGTTGGGGACTTACCTACGAGCAGTACTTC.

This clonotype was seen at least ten times. The chain joins TRBV29-1 to TRBJ1-1; 8 bases align to TRBD1. The V segment lost 4 bases and the J segment 1 base; nucleotides outside the gene matches: 14. Germline V lookup: CDR1 SQVTM, CDR2 ANQGSEA. The CDR3 length is 17 residues. The CDR3 protein is CSVVGGGTGKTNTEAFF. As DNA, the CDR3 is TGCAGCGTTGTTGGGGGGGGGACAGGCAAAACGAACACTGAAGCTTTCTTT.

In regard to this clonotype: This likely comes from a read error, as the CDR3 has no conserved phenylalanine or tryptophan at its end. V and J are TRBV11-1 and TRBJ2-2; 7 bases fit TRBD1. The J segment lost 0 bases and the V segment lost 6 bases, leaving 7 bases of the junction unmatched. There are 16 residues in the CDR3. Per the germline V gene, CDR1 is SGHAT and CDR2 is FQDESV (reference sequence). The DNA of the CDR3 is TGTGCCAGCAGTCCTACAGGGGTCCCGAACACCGGGGAGCTGTTTGTT. Translation: CASSPTGVPNTGELFV.